These 20 T cell receptor beta chains came from one sample sequenced in a study of blood T cell repertoires in COVID-19. Produced via immunoSEQ multiplex PCR; TCRdb's table is partial and in-frame only. The data hold tens of thousands of clones, with about 90% observed a single time. The sequencing input was peripheral blood. These receptors came from a human donor in a cohort sampled during active COVID-19.

The chain recombines TRBV5-4 with TRBJ1-2; a weak D match, TRBD1 (5 bases). The V gene lost 6 bases and the J gene lost 4 bases, with 13 bases spanning the gap. The germline CDR1 and CDR2 sequences are SGHNT and YYREEE (reference sequence). The CDR3 loop spans 13 amino acids. CDR3 nucleotides: TGTGCCAGCACCCCTTCCGACAGCTATGGCTACACCTTC. This gives the protein CASTPSDSYGYTF. Variable domain in full (rest from reference TRBV5-4 and TRBJ1-2): ETGVTQSPTHLIKTRGQQVTLRCSSQSGHNTVSWYQQALGQGPQFIFQYYREEENGRGNFPPRFSGLQFPNYSSELNVNALELDDSALYLCASTPSDSYGYTFGSGTRLTVV.

This CDR3 reads CASSPSLGNEQFF. The CDR3 coding sequence is TGTGCCAGCAGCCCCTCACTAGGCAATGAGCAGTTCTTC. The chain employs TRBV3-1 (or the pseudogene TRBV3-2) and TRBJ2-1; D possibly corresponds to TRBD2 (5 bases). From germline, CDR1 is LGHDT and CDR2 YNNKEL (reference sequence). CDR3 size: 13 residues. V lost 4 bases to trimming and J lost 6 bases, with 10 bases between them.

The chain combines TRBV7-6 with TRBJ2-1; 7 nucleotides line up with TRBD1. Germline V gene data show CDR1 as SGHVS and CDR2 as FNYEAQ. The CDR3 consists of 15 residues. V lost 7 bases and J lost 8; bases outside the gene matches: 14. Here the CDR3 DNA reads TGTGCCAGCATCTCAAGCCCAGGGGGTGCCGATGAGCAGTTCTTC. It codes for CASISSPGGADEQFF.

The rearrangement links TRBV18 to TRBJ2-1; 12 bases map to TRBD1. With V trimmed by 1 base and J by 7 bases, 11 bases remained unmatched. CDR3 length: 18 residues. Germline CDR1 KGHSH, CDR2 LQKENI. CDR3: CASSPQAGGTGGTNEQFF. The CDR3 bases are TGTGCCAGCTCACCACAAGCCGGCGGGACAGGGGGCACAAATGAGCAGTTCTTC. The full variable domain, in which reference TRBV18 and TRBJ2-1 provide the parts outside the CDR3, is NAGVMQNPRHLVRRRGQEARLRCSPMKGHSHVYWYRQLPEEGLKFMVYLQKENIIDESGMPKERFSAEFPKEGPSILRIQQVVRGDSAAYFCASSPQAGGTGGTNEQFFGPGTRLTVL.

J is TRBJ2-3 and V is TRBV30, with 11 bases matching TRBD2. The trim removed 3 bases at V and 0 bases at J, leaving 2 bases unmatched. Germline values: CDR1 GTSNPN, CDR2 SVGIG (reference sequence). The CDR3 length is 15 residues. In DNA form, the CDR3 reads TGTGCCTGGAGACTAGCGGGGGTTAGCACAGATACGCAGTATTTT. Its translation: CAWRLAGVSTDTQYF.

The chain has TRBV6-5 and TRBJ2-3, with 9 bases matching TRBD1. CDR1 MNHEY and CDR2 SVGAGI come from the germline V gene. Unmatched junction bases numbered 5, after V lost 2 bases and J lost 8 bases. This CDR3 comprises 14 residues. The CDR3 loop reads CASSYRDRVSTQYF. The CDR3 DNA is TGTGCCAGCAGTTACCGGGACAGGGTCTCTACGCAGTATTTT.

This clone was counted between two and nine times. J is TRBJ2-4 and V is TRBV5-1; 7 bases map to TRBD1. The CDR3 length is 17 residues. Trimming at V came to 0 bases and at J to 1 base, leaving 7 bases not matched to a gene. Germline V gene lookup returns CDR1 SGHRS and CDR2 YFSETQ. The CDR3 coding sequence is TGCGCCAGCAGCTTGGAGCCACAGGGGATGGCCAAAAACATTCAGTACTTC. This codes for CASSLEPQGMAKNIQYF.

This chain links TRBV7-3 with TRBJ2-2; 11 positions match TRBD2. The length of the CDR3 is 16 residues. The V gene end was trimmed by 1 base and the J gene end by 5 bases; junction bases not matched to a gene: 3. Per germline, CDR1 SGHTA and CDR2 FQGTGA. CDR3 residues: CASSLMTSGVTGELFF. In nucleotides, the CDR3 is TGTGCCAGCAGCTTAATGACTAGCGGGGTGACCGGGGAGCTGTTTTTT.

The J gene is TRBJ1-1, the V gene TRBV11-2, with D tentatively TRBD1 (5 bases). Trimming took off 5 bases at V and 0 bases at J, with 13 bases between the two ends. The germline V gene encodes CDR1 SGHAT and CDR2 FQNNGV. The CDR3 contains 15 residues. The CDR3 DNA sequence: TGTGCCAGCAGCACTCCATTCAGGGTGAACACTGAAGCTTTCTTT. Protein product: CASSTPFRVNTEAFF.

The chain has TRBV30 and TRBJ2-2; 12 bases line up with TRBD1. In germline, CDR1 is GTSNPN, CDR2 SVGIG (reference sequence). J was trimmed by 8 bases and V by 6 bases; bases with no gene match: 10. The CDR3 consists of 15 residues. For the CDR3, the DNA is TGTGCCTGTAGTTTGGGACAGGGGGCTTTAGGGGAGCTGTTTTTT. It encodes CACSLGQGALGELFF.

The chain uses TRBV7-3 and TRBJ2-3; 9 bases are shared with TRBD2. Germline loops: CDR1 SGHTA, CDR2 FQGTGA. The CDR3 consists of 16 residues. V shed 1 base, J shed 5 bases, and the junction held 7 bases outside the gene matches. CDR3 loop: CASSLMWRGGRDTQYF. The CDR3 nucleotides are TGTGCCAGCAGCTTAATGTGGCGGGGGGGCCGAGATACGCAGTATTTT.

The V and J genes are TRBV4-3 and TRBJ1-1; D is uncertain. The germline V and J ends were trimmed by 0 bases and 3 bases, with 8 bases remaining between them. This CDR3 has 14 residues. CDR1 LGHNA and CDR2 YSLEER come from the germline V gene. CDR3 sequence reads: CASSQDNGDTEAFF. CDR3 nucleotide sequence: TGCGCCAGCAGCCAAGATAACGGGGACACTGAAGCTTTCTTT.

This clone was found once. J is TRBJ1-3 and V is TRBV9; D may be TRBD1 (6 bases). Germline V lookup: CDR1 SGDLS, CDR2 YYNGEE. Trimming removed 0 bases from V and 1 base from J, with 8 bases in between. The CDR3 spans 15 residues. The CDR3 DNA sequence: TGTGCCAGCAGCGTAGGGGACACTTCTGGAAACACCATATATTTT. This translates into CASSVGDTSGNTIYF.

V and J are TRBV19 and TRBJ2-3, with D tentatively TRBD2 (6 bases). V was shortened by 3 bases and J by 7 bases, with 17 bases between the two germline ends. Per the germline V gene, CDR1 is LNHDA and CDR2 is SQIVND (reference sequence). The CDR3 covers 15 residues. As DNA, the CDR3 is TGTGCCAGTAGTATGGCCTTCCATGGCGGGAATACGCAGTATTTT. It specifies CASSMAFHGGNTQYF.

V is TRBV9 and J is TRBJ1-6; D not resolved. V shed 0 bases and J shed 6 bases, with 10 bases lying between them. CDR3 length equals 15 residues. Germline CDR1 is SGDLS and CDR2 is YYNGEE. In nucleotides, the CDR3 is TGTGCCAGCAGCGTAGAATCAGCGGCTAATTCACCCCTCCACTTT. Amino acid sequence: CASSVESAANSPLHF.

The chain links TRBV7-2 to TRBJ2-3; possible D gene TRBD1, 6 bases. Germline assignment: CDR1 SGHTA and CDR2 FQGNSA. V lost 5 bases to trimming and J lost 1 base, with 16 bases between them. The CDR3 is 16 residues long. The CDR3, as DNA: TGTGCCAGCAGCCTACCTACAGGGTTGGGCACAGATACGCAGTATTTT. Translating gives CASSLPTGLGTDTQYF. Together with reference TRBV7-2 and TRBJ2-3, the CDR3 gives the full variable domain: GAGVSQSPSNKVTEKGKDVELRCDPISGHTALYWYRQSLGQGLEFLIYFQGNSAPDKSGLPSDRFSAERTGGSVSTLTIQRTQQEDSAVYLCASSLPTGLGTDTQYFGPGTRLTVL.

The chain employs TRBV29-1 and TRBJ2-6; 7 bases map to TRBD1. Germline-derived CDR1 and CDR2 are SQVTM and ANQGSEA. This CDR3 region has 15 residues. V gave up 6 bases and J gave up 0 bases; unmatched junction bases: 5. The CDR3 bases are TGCAGCGTACGCGAGGGGGCCTCTGGGGCCAACGTCCTGACTTTC. Residues: CSVREGASGANVLTF.

In its sample, this clone was seen once. The chain combines TRBV19 with TRBJ1-4; D uncertain. In germline, CDR1 is LNHDA, CDR2 SQIVND (reference sequence). The V gene lost 4 bases and the J gene lost 7 bases, with 16 bases spanning the gap. CDR3 length equals 15 residues. The DNA for the CDR3 is TGTGCCAGTAGTACTGGGCCCCTCGAGGGTGAAAAACTGTTTTTT. It encodes CASSTGPLEGEKLFF. The full variable domain, completed using reference TRBV19 and TRBJ1-4, is DGGITQSPKYLFRKEGQNVTLSCEQNLNHDAMYWYRQDPGQGLRLIYYSQIVNDFQKGDIAEGYSVSREKKESFPLTVTSAQKNPTAFYLCASSTGPLEGEKLFFGSGTQLSVL.

The chain has TRBV7-2 and TRBJ2-5; perhaps TRBD1 as D (5 bases). This CDR3 contains 17 residues. Trimming took 0 bases from V and 4 from J, leaving 18 bases between them. The germline V gene encodes CDR1 SGHTA and CDR2 FQGNSA. CDR3 region: CASSLALGQMKGETQYF. The CDR3 region has the DNA TGTGCCAGCAGCTTAGCGCTAGGACAAATGAAGGGAGAGACCCAGTACTTC.

This clone was seen only a few times. The chain links TRBV7-9 to TRBJ1-1; 7 positions match TRBD1. The CDR3 is made up of 17 amino acids. Germline V lookup: CDR1 SEHNR, CDR2 FQNEAQ (reference sequence). Trimming cost V 4 bases and J 7 bases; bases outside gene matches: 18. The CDR3 is CASSSETGLTGIGEAFF. The CDR3 DNA reads TGTGCCAGCAGCTCCGAGACCGGCCTGACAGGGATCGGTGAAGCTTTCTTT.